This T cell receptor (beta chain) was identified during a study of blood T cell repertoires in COVID-19. Background on the study: Samples came from the United States, Italy and Spain, spanning acute and convalescent COVID-19. Nucleic acid was either cDNA or gDNA, and it came from T cells, B-cell-depleted T cells, or PBMCs.

Trimming at V came to 3 bases and at J to 8 bases, leaving 6 bases not matched to a gene. Per germline, CDR1 LNHDA and CDR2 SQIVND (reference sequence). CDR3 length equals 14 residues. Original handling: Estimates of nucleated cell counts were drawn from the amplification of reference gene primers. Generated by immunoSEQ multiplex PCR, the TCRdb table keeps only in-frame clones and is missing some. V and J calls and clone size are given by that table; D and trimming were obtained from the DNA. The sample holds about 190,000 clones; approximately 79% are singletons and the top ten take roughly 12%. Material: peripheral blood. The sequence was collected from a woman aged 50 to 65 with acute or convalescent COVID-19. The chain joins TRBV19 to TRBJ1-5; 8 nucleotides align to TRBD1. The CDR3 nucleotides read TGTGCCAGTAGTATTGCCAGGGGGCGAGAGCCCCAGCATTTT. Translation gives CASSIARGREPQHF.